The T cell receptor (beta chain) under discussion was sequenced for a study of T cell changes during pregnancy in multiple sclerosis. Looked up from germline, CDR1 is SGHNT and CDR2 is YYREEE (reference sequence). V was clipped by 4 bases and J by 0 bases, with 16 bases between them. The CDR3 loop spans 16 amino acids. Only in-frame clones appear in the TCRdb table, and some are missing; sequencing was by immunoSEQ multiplex PCR. The table shows about 72,000 clones, with 90% to 95% occurring only once. The receptor was isolated from a female donor in good health, enrolled as a control in a pregnancy study. Sequences were derived from peripheral blood, sampled in the third trimester of pregnancy. The rearrangement uses TRBV5-4 and TRBJ1-2; D possibly corresponds to TRBD1 (6 bases). The chain's CDR3 is CASSRTWTVTNYGYTF. For the CDR3, the DNA is TGTGCCAGCAGCCGAACCTGGACAGTAACTAACTATGGCTACACCTTC.